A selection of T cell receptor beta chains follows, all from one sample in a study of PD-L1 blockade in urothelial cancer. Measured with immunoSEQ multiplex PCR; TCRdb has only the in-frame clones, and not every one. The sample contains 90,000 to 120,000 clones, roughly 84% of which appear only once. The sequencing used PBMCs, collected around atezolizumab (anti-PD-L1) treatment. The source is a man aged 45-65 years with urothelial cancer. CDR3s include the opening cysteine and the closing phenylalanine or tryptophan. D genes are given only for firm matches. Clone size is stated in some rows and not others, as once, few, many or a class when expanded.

CDR3nt: TGCGCCAGCAGGGGGGGACTAGCGGGAGTTCTCGAGCAGTACTTC; CDR3aa: CASRGGLAGVLEQYF; j_gene: TRBJ2-7; abundance: once; d_gene: TRBD2; v_gene: TRBV5-1; len: 15
CDR3nt: TGTGCCACCAGCAGAGATTACGGGGAGTCGGATGAGCAGTTCTTC; CDR3aa: CATSRDYGESDEQFF; j_gene: TRBJ2-1; abundance: once; d_gene: .; v_gene: TRBV15; len: 15
CDR3nt: TGTGCCTGGAATCCCCAGGGGGCGGTTGGCTACACCTTC; CDR3aa: CAWNPQGAVGYTF; j_gene: TRBJ1-2; abundance: once; d_gene: TRBD1; v_gene: TRBV30; len: 13
CDR3nt: TGTGCCAGCAGAACAGGGTCATATAATTCACCCCTCCACTTT; CDR3aa: CASRTGSYNSPLHF; j_gene: TRBJ1-6; abundance: few; d_gene: .; v_gene: TRBV28; len: 14
CDR3nt: TGTGCCAGCAGCTCCCGGGACAGGGCCCAGTCCAACACCGGGGAGCTGTTTTTT; CDR3aa: CASSSRDRAQSNTGELFF; j_gene: TRBJ2-2; abundance: .; d_gene: TRBD1; v_gene: TRBV9; len: 18
CDR3nt: TGTGCCTGGAATTATAACTTTGTAACTGAAGCTTTCTTT; CDR3aa: CAWNYNFVTEAFF; j_gene: TRBJ1-1; abundance: .; d_gene: .; v_gene: TRBV30; len: 13
CDR3nt: TGTGCCAGCAGCCCGCGACTAGCGGGGGGGGATGAGCAGTTCTTC; CDR3aa: CASSPRLAGGDEQFF; j_gene: TRBJ2-1; abundance: .; d_gene: TRBD2; v_gene: TRBV11-2; len: 15
CDR3nt: TGTGCCAGCAGCGTAAGCGGGAGGGCCGATGAGACCCAGTACTTC; CDR3aa: CASSVSGRADETQYF; j_gene: TRBJ2-5; abundance: .; d_gene: TRBD2; v_gene: TRBV7-6; len: 15
CDR3nt: TGTGCCAGCAGCGTAGGGAACAGTGCTAACTATGGCTACACCTTC; CDR3aa: CASSVGNSANYGYTF; j_gene: TRBJ1-2; abundance: .; d_gene: .; v_gene: TRBV9; len: 15
CDR3nt: TGTGCCAGCAGGGGGACTAGCGGGAGACACGAGCAGTACTTC; CDR3aa: CASRGTSGRHEQYF; j_gene: TRBJ2-7; abundance: .; d_gene: TRBD2; v_gene: TRBV2; len: 14
CDR3nt: TGTGCCAGCAGACATGCCCCTAGTAGGGAGACCCAGTACTTC; CDR3aa: CASRHAPSRETQYF; j_gene: TRBJ2-5; abundance: .; d_gene: .; v_gene: TRBV2; len: 14
CDR3nt: TGTGCCAGCAGTGAGGCGGGGCGGGAGTTGGACGAGCAGTACTTC; CDR3aa: CASSEAGRELDEQYF; j_gene: TRBJ2-7; abundance: once; d_gene: TRBD2; v_gene: TRBV2; len: 15
CDR3nt: TGTGCCAGCAGCAAACCCGGACTAGCGGGGCACAATGAGCAGTTCTTC; CDR3aa: CASSKPGLAGHNEQFF; j_gene: TRBJ2-1; abundance: .; d_gene: .; v_gene: TRBV21-1; len: 16
CDR3nt: TGTGCCAGCTCACCGGGACACCGGGCTAAGAATTCACCCCTCCACTTT; CDR3aa: CASSPGHRAKNSPLHF; j_gene: TRBJ1-6; abundance: .; d_gene: .; v_gene: TRBV18; len: 16
CDR3nt: TGTGCCAGCAGTGTAATGGGGAGTCAGCCCCAGCATTTT; CDR3aa: CASSVMGSQPQHF; j_gene: TRBJ1-5; abundance: many; d_gene: .; v_gene: TRBV2; len: 13
CDR3nt: TGTGCCAGCAGTTTGAATGGACAGGGGAAATCCGGGGAGCTGTTTTTT; CDR3aa: CASSLNGQGKSGELFF; j_gene: TRBJ2-2; abundance: .; d_gene: TRBD1; v_gene: TRBV28; len: 16
CDR3nt: TGTGCCAGCCTGGTAGCGGGGTTCACAGATACGCAGTATTTT; CDR3aa: CASLVAGFTDTQYF; j_gene: TRBJ2-3; abundance: .; d_gene: TRBD2; v_gene: TRBV28; len: 14